This T cell receptor (beta chain) was captured by sequencing in a study of blood T cell repertoires in COVID-19. Study summary: Some COVID-19 samples were acute and others convalescent; all came from the United States, Italy and Spain.

The repertoire was sequenced with immunoSEQ multiplex PCR; TCRdb's copy has only in-frame clones and lacks some. The sample yields around 160,000 clones, 85% to 90% seen once. CDR1 SGHRS and CDR2 YFSETQ come from the germline V gene. Unmatched junction bases numbered 7, after V lost 1 base and J lost 6 bases. This CDR3 has 15 amino acids. The chain uses TRBV5-1 and TRBJ2-3; 8 bases agree with TRBD2. The TCR was taken from a human donor in a cohort sampled during active COVID-19. Input material: peripheral blood. CDR3 coding DNA: TGCGCCAGCAGCTTGCGTACGGGGGGGTCGGATACGCAGTATTTT. This codes for CASSLRTGGSDTQYF.